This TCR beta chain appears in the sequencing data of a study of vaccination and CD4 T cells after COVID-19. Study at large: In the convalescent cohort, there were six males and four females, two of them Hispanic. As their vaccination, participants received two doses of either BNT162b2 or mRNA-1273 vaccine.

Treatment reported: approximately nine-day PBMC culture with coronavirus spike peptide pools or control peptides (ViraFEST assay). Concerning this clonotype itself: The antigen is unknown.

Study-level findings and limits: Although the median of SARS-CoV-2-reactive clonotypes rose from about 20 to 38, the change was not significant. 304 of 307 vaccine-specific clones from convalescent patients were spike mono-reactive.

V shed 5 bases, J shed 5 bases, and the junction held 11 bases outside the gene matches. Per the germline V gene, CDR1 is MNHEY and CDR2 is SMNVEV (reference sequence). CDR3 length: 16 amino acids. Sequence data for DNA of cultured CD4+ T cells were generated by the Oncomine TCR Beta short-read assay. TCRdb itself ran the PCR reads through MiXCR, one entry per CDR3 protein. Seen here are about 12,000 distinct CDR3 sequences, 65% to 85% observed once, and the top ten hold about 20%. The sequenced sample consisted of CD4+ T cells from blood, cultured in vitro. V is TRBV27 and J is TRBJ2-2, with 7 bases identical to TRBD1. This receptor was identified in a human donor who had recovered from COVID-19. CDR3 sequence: CASSPPDRVFTGELFF. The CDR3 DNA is TGTGCCAGCAGTCCCCCCGACAGGGTCTTTACCGGGGAGCTGTTTTTT.